The next 21 T cell receptor beta chains were all read from a single sample in a study of blood T cell repertoires in COVID-19. Profiling relied on immunoSEQ multiplex PCR, and the TCRdb table lists in-frame clones only, not all of them. Here the sample spans about 130,000 clones, roughly 90% being singletons. What was sequenced was peripheral blood. The source of these receptors is a man between 70 and 80 years old with active COVID-19.

The chain uses TRBV7-3 and TRBJ2-1; D perhaps matches TRBD1 (6 bases). The CDR3 has 12 amino acids. The germline CDR1 and CDR2 sequences are SGHTA and FQGTGA. Trimming stripped 6 bases from V and 9 bases from J, with 12 bases between. The CDR3 bases are TGTGCCAGCAGTAGGGGGACGGGTGAGCAGTTCTTC. Encoded protein: CASSRGTGEQFF. Variable domain in full (rest from reference TRBV7-3 and TRBJ2-1): GAGVSQTPSNKVTEKGKYVELRCDPISGHTALYWYRQSLGQGPEFLIYFQGTGAADDSGLPNDRFFAVRPEGSVSTLKIQRTERGDSAVYLCASSRGTGEQFFGPGTRLTVL.

This chain uses TRBV28 with TRBJ2-7; 10 bases agree with TRBD2. CDR3 length: 16 amino acids. The germline CDR1 and CDR2 sequences are MDHEN and SYDVKM. Germline trimming cut 4 bases from V and 2 bases from J; bases unmatched to any gene: 8. CDR3 DNA sequence: TGTGCCAGCAGTTCCCTTCCACTAGCGGGACCCTACGAGCAGTACTTC. The encoded protein is CASSSLPLAGPYEQYF.

V is TRBV5-1 and J is TRBJ1-3; 10 bases agree with TRBD1. From germline, CDR1 is SGHRS and CDR2 YFSETQ. There are 17 residues in the CDR3. Unmatched junction bases numbered 9, after V lost 3 bases and J lost 3 bases. CDR3 sequence: CASSSAGTGEVGNTIYF. The CDR3 bases are TGCGCCAGCAGCTCCGCCGGGACAGGGGAAGTTGGAAACACCATATATTTT. Based on the CDR3 plus reference TRBV5-1 and TRBJ1-3, the full variable domain is KAGVTQTPRYLIKTRGQQVTLSCSPISGHRSVSWYQQTPGQGLQFLFEYFSETQRNKGNFPGRFSGRQFSNSRSEMNVSTLELGDSALYLCASSSAGTGEVGNTIYFGEGSWLTVV.

V and J are TRBV7-9 and TRBJ1-4, with D possibly matching TRBD1 (5 bases). The CDR3 has 14 amino acids. Germline loops: CDR1 SEHNR, CDR2 FQNEAQ (reference sequence). V lost 1 base and J 5 bases, leaving 8 bases between the germline ends. The CDR3 nucleotides read TGTGCCAGCAGCTTAGGGGGCGGAAATGAAAAACTGTTTTTT. This codes for CASSLGGGNEKLFF.

The chain carries TRBV28 and TRBJ2-1, with 9 bases lining up with TRBD2. V gave up 1 base and J gave up 5 bases; unmatched junction bases: 15. CDR1 MDHEN and CDR2 SYDVKM come from the germline V gene. CDR3 length: 19 amino acids. Here the CDR3 reads CASSLSDSGSGSYNNEQFF. The CDR3 DNA sequence: TGTGCCAGCAGTTTATCCGATTCGGGTAGCGGGAGCTATAACAATGAGCAGTTCTTC.

This clone appeared a few times. The chain links TRBV7-4 to TRBJ2-1, with 9 bases that match TRBD2. The V segment lost 5 bases and the J segment 7 bases; nucleotides outside the gene matches: 6. CDR3 length equals 14 residues. Germline assignment: CDR1 SGHVT and CDR2 SQSDAQ. The CDR3 reads CASSPRTSVNEQFF. In DNA, the CDR3 is TGTGCCAGCAGCCCAAGGACTAGCGTAAATGAGCAGTTCTTC. The entire variable domain, with the rest obtained from reference TRBV7-4 and TRBJ2-1, is as follows: GAGVSQSPRYKVAKRGRDVALRCDSISGHVTLYWYRQTLGQGSEVLTYSQSDAQRDKSGRPSGRFSAERPERSVSTLKIQRTEQGDSAVYLCASSPRTSVNEQFFGPGTRLTVL.

The V and J genes are TRBV5-1 and TRBJ2-3; 8 nucleotides agree with TRBD2. CDR3 length: 16 amino acids. V shed 2 bases, J shed 2 bases, and the junction held 7 bases outside the gene matches. Germline V lookup: CDR1 SGHRS, CDR2 YFSETQ. For the CDR3, the DNA is TGCGCCAGCAGCTTCCCCCGGGGGGGAAACACAGATACGCAGTATTTT. Translating gives CASSFPRGGNTDTQYF.

The chain employs TRBV27 and TRBJ2-7; 8 bases are a match to TRBD1. After removal of 6 bases from V and 2 bases from J, the junction contained 12 bases not matched to a gene. This CDR3 region has 16 residues. Looked up from germline, CDR1 is MNHEY and CDR2 is SMNVEV (reference sequence). The CDR3 protein is CASRSPQGASAYEQYF. The CDR3 DNA reads TGTGCCAGCAGGTCACCTCAGGGGGCTTCAGCCTACGAGCAGTACTTC.

The J gene is TRBJ2-2, the V gene TRBV11-3; D may be TRBD2 (6 bases). V gave up 1 base and J gave up 3 bases, with 18 bases separating them. Germline V gene data show CDR1 as SGHNT and CDR2 as YENEEA. The CDR3 runs to 18 residues. The CDR3 DNA sequence: TGTGCCAGCAGCTTAGGAAGGCGTCTAGCGCTCGACACCGGGGAGCTGTTTTTT. Residues: CASSLGRRLALDTGELFF.

V is TRBV11-2 and J is TRBJ2-7; 10 nucleotides agree with TRBD1. This CDR3 has 15 amino acids. The germline CDR1 and CDR2 sequences are SGHAT and FQNNGV. The junction had 3 bases not matched to a gene; V was cut back by 1 base and J by 3 bases. CDR3: CASSLGQGARYEQYF. CDR3 DNA: TGTGCCAGCAGCTTAGGACAGGGGGCGCGCTACGAGCAGTACTTC.

DNA for the CDR3: TGTGCCAGCAGGGGGGGACATCAGCCCCAGCATTTT. Encoded protein: CASRGGHQPQHF. The gene calls are TRBV2 and TRBJ1-5, with a weak D call TRBD1 (5 bases). CDR1 and CDR2 (germline): SNHLY, FYNNEI. Deletions cut 6 bases from V and 5 bases from J, with 8 bases between. There are 12 residues in the CDR3.

This clone appeared a single time. The chain uses TRBV6-6 and TRBJ2-7; the D gene is possibly TRBD1 (6 bases). V was clipped by 4 bases and J by 0 bases, with 10 bases between them. The CDR3 length is 14 residues. In germline, CDR1 is MNHNY, CDR2 SVGAGI (reference sequence). The CDR3 sequence: CASSSRDTSYEQYF. Written as DNA, the CDR3 is TGTGCCAGCAGTTCCCGGGACACCTCCTACGAGCAGTACTTC.

The chain employs TRBV27 and TRBJ2-3, with 8 bases lining up with TRBD2. This CDR3 region has 14 residues. CDR1 and CDR2 from the germline V gene are MNHEY and SMNVEV (reference sequence). The J segment lost 6 bases and the V segment lost 5 bases, leaving 7 bases of the junction unmatched. The CDR3 nucleotides read TGTGCCAGCAGTACGGGAGGGCCTCTCGATACGCAGTATTTT. Protein sequence: CASSTGGPLDTQYF.

This clone was seen a single time. V gene TRBV5-1 combines with J gene TRBJ1-1, with D hard to call. V shed 0 bases and J shed 8 bases, with 5 bases lying between them. The CDR3 covers 11 residues. From germline, CDR1 is SGHRS and CDR2 YFSETQ. CDR3 residues: CASSLDSEAFF. In DNA, the CDR3 is TGCGCCAGCAGCTTGGACAGCGAAGCTTTCTTT.

This chain joins TRBV4-1 and TRBJ1-1, with D tentatively TRBD1 (5 bases). This CDR3 is built from 15 residues. CDR1 is MGHRA and CDR2 is YSYEKL in the germline V gene. V lost 0 bases to trimming and J lost 5 bases, with 13 bases between them. Here the CDR3 DNA reads TGCGCCAGCAGCCAAGATGGAGGGGACGGGACTGAAGCTTTCTTT. Translating gives CASSQDGGDGTEAFF.

The CDR3 protein is CASSPSGTLSYEQYF. CDR3 DNA sequence: TGTGCCAGCTCACCTTCCGGGACTCTCTCCTACGAGCAGTACTTC. This chain uses TRBV18 with TRBJ2-7; TRBD2 might be the D (6 bases). Germline CDR1 and CDR2: KGHSH and LQKENI. V shed 3 bases and J shed 0 bases, with 12 bases lying between them. The CDR3 totals 15 residues.

This rearrangement joins TRBV27 to TRBJ1-1; possibly TRBD1 for D (6 bases). The length of the CDR3 is 13 residues. V dropped 7 bases and J dropped 1 base, with 10 bases sitting between them. Germline-derived CDR1 and CDR2 are MNHEY and SMNVEV (reference sequence). DNA of the CDR3: TGTGCCAGCAACCCACAGGGGAACACTGAAGCTTTCTTT. It is translated as CASNPQGNTEAFF.

The rearrangement uses TRBV11-2 and TRBJ1-4; TRBD1 aligns across 7 bases. V dropped 5 bases and J dropped 2; count of bases not matched to a gene: 8. The CDR3 loop spans 16 amino acids. The germline gives CDR1 SGHAT, CDR2 FQNNGV. CDR3 in amino acids: CASSHQTGTTNEKLFF. The DNA for the CDR3 is TGTGCCAGCAGCCACCAGACAGGGACTACTAATGAAAAACTGTTTTTT.

V usage is TRBV28 and J usage is TRBJ1-5; 9 nucleotides line up with TRBD1. CDR1 and CDR2 (germline): MDHEN, SYDVKM. With 5 bases clipped from V and 6 bases from J, the junction kept 14 bases outside the gene matches. The CDR3 is 17 amino acids. This CDR3 is CASSIAQTGGKSQPQHF. The DNA for the CDR3 is TGTGCCAGCAGTATAGCCCAGACAGGGGGGAAGAGTCAGCCCCAGCATTTT.

CDR3 protein: CATLGAGTGRPEAFF. Here the CDR3 DNA reads TGTGCCACCCTAGGGGCCGGGACAGGGAGGCCTGAAGCTTTCTTT. This chain joins TRBV28 and TRBJ1-1; 9 nucleotides align to TRBD1. The CDR3 extends over 15 amino acids. Trimming cost V 10 bases and J 6 bases; bases outside gene matches: 15. Germline-derived CDR1 and CDR2 are MDHEN and SYDVKM.

J is TRBJ2-3 and V is TRBV7-3; maybe TRBD2 (6 bases). Germline V gene data show CDR1 as SGHTA and CDR2 as FQGTGA. Deletions cut 5 bases from V and 3 bases from J, with 18 bases between. The length of the CDR3 is 16 residues. For the CDR3, the DNA is TGTGCCAGCAGCCCGGCGACTAGTTTAGAAACAGATACGCAGTATTTT. Protein sequence: CASSPATSLETDTQYF.